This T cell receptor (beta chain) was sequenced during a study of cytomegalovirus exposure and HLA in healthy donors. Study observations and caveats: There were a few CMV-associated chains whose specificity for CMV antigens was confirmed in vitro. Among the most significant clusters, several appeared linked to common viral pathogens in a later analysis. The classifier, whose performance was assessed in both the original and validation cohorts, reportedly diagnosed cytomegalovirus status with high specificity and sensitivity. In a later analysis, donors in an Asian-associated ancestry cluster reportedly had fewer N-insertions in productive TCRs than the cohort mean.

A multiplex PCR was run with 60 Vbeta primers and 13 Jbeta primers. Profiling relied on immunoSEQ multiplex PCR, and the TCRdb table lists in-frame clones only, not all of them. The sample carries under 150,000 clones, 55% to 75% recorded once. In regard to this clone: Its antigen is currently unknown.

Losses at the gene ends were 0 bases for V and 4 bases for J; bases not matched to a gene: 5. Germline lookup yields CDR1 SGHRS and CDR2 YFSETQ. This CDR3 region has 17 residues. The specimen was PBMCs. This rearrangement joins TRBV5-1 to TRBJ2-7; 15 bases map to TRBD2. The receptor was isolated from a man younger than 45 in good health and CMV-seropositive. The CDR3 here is CASSLGLGLAGGYEQYF. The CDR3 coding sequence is TGCGCCAGCAGCTTGGGGCTGGGACTAGCGGGAGGTTACGAGCAGTACTTC.